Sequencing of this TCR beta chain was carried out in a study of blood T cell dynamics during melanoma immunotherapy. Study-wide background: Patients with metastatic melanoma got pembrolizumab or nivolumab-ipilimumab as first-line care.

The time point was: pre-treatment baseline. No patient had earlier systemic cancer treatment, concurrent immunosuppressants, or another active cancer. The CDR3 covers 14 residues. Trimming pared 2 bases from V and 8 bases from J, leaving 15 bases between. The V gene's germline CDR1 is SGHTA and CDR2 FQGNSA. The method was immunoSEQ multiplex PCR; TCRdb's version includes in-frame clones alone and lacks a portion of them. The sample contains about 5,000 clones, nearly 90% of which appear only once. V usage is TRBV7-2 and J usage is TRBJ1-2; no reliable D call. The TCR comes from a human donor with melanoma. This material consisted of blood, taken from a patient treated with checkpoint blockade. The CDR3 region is CASSLIQAFDGYTF. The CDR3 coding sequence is TGTGCCAGCAGCTTAATCCAGGCCTTCGACGGCTACACCTTC. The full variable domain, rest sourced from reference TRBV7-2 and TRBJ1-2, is GAGVSQSPSNKVTEKGKDVELRCDPISGHTALYWYRQSLGQGLEFLIYFQGNSAPDKSGLPSDRFSAERTGGSVSTLTIQRTQQEDSAVYLCASSLIQAFDGYTFGSGTRLTVV.